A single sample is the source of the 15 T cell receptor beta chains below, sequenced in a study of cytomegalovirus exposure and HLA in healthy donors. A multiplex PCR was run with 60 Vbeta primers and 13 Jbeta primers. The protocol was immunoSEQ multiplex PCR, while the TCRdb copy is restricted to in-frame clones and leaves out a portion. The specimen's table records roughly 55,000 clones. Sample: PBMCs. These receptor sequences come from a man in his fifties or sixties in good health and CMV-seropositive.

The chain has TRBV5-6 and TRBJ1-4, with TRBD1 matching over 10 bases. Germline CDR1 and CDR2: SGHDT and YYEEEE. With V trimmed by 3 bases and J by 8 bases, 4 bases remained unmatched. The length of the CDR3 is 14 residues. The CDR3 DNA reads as TGTGCCAGCAGCTGGACAGGGGGGCGCGAAAAACTGTTTTTT. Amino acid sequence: CASSWTGGREKLFF.

DNA for the CDR3: TGTGCCAGCAGCCTAACAGGGAGGAACACTGAAGCTTTCTTT. Encoded protein: CASSLTGRNTEAFF. This chain joins TRBV6-5 and TRBJ1-1; perhaps TRBD1 as D (6 bases). V was cut by 6 bases and J by 1 base, with 12 bases left in between. The CDR3 runs 14 residues. Germline CDR1 reads MNHEY; CDR2 reads SVGAGI.

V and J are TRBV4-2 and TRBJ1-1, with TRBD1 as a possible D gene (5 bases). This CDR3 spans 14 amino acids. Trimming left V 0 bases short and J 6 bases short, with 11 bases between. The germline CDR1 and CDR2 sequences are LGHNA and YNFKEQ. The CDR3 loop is CASSQDIGVAEAFF. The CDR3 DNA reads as TGTGCCAGCAGCCAAGATATAGGGGTTGCTGAAGCTTTCTTT.

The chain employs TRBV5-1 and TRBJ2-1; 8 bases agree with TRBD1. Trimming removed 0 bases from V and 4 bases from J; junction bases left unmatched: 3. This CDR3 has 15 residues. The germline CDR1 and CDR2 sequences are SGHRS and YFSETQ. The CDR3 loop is CASSLAGQDYNEQFF. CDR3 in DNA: TGCGCCAGCAGCTTGGCGGGACAGGATTACAATGAGCAGTTCTTC.

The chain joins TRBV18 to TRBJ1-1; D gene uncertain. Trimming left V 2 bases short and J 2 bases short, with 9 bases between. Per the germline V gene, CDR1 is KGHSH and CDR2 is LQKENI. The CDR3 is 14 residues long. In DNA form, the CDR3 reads TGTGCCAGCTCACCAGCAGGTTCCAACACTGAAGCTTTCTTT. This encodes CASSPAGSNTEAFF.

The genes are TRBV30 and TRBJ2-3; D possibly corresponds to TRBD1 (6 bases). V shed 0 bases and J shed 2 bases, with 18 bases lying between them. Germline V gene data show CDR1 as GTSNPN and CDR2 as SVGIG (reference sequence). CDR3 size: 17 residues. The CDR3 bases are TGTGCCTGGAGTGTAAAGGGGGTAAGGCTCCTCACAGATACGCAGTATTTT. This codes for CAWSVKGVRLLTDTQYF. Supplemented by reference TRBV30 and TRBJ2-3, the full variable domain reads SQTIHQWPATLVQPVGSPLSLECTVEGTSNPNLYWYRQAAGRGLQLLFYSVGIGQISSEVPQNLSASRPQDRQFILSSKKLLLSDSGFYLCAWSVKGVRLLTDTQYFGPGTRLTVL.

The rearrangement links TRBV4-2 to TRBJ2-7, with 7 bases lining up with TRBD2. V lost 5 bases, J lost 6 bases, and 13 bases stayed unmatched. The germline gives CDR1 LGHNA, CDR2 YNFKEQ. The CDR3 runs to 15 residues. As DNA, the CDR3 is TGTGCCAGCAGCGGCATACTAGCGAGAACCCGCGAGCAGTACTTC. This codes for CASSGILARTREQYF.

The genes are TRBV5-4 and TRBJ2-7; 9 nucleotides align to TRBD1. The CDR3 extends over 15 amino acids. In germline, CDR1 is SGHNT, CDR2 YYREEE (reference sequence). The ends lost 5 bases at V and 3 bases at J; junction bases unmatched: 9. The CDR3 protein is CASSFDRGAFYEQYF. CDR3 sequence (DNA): TGTGCCAGCAGTTTCGACAGGGGGGCTTTCTACGAGCAGTACTTC.

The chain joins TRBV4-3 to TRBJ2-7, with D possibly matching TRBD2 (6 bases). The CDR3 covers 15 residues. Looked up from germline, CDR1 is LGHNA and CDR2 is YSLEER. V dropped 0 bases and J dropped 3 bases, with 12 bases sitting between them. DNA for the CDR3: TGCGCCAGCAGCCAAGATCGGGACGGGGGCTACGAGCAGTACTTC. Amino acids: CASSQDRDGGYEQYF.

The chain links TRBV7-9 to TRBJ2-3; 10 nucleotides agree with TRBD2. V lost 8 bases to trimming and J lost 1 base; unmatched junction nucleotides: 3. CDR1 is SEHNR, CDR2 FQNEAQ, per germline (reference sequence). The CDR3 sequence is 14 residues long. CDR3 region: CASVLAGGTDTQYF. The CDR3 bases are TGTGCCAGCGTTCTAGCGGGGGGCACAGATACGCAGTATTTT.

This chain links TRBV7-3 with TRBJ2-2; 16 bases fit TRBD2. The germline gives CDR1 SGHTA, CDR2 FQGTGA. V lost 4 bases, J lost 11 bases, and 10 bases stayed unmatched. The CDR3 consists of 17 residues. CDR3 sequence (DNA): TGTGCCAGCAGCTCCCGGGGACTAGCGGGAGGGCACGGAGAGCTGTTTTTT. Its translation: CASSSRGLAGGHGELFF.

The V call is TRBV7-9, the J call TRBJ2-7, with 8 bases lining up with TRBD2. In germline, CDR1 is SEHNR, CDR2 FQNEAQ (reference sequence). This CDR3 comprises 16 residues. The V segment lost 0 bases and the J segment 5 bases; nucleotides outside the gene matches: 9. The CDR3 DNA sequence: TGTGCCAGCAGCTTAGCGTCGGGGTCCGGGGGGGACGAGCAGTACTTC. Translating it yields CASSLASGSGGDEQYF.

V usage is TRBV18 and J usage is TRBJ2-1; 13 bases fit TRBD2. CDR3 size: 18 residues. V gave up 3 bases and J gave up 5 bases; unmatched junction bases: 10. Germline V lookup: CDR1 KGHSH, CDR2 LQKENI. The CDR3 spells CASSPLLPGLAGHNEQFF. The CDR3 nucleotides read TGTGCCAGCTCACCCCTTCTTCCGGGACTAGCGGGGCACAATGAGCAGTTCTTC.

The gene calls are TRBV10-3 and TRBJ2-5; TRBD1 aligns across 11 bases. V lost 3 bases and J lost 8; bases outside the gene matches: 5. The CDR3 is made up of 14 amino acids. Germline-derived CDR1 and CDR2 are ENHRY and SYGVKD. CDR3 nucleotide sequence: TGTGCCATCAGTGAATCCGGACAGGGGGCAACCCAGTACTTC. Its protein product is CAISESGQGATQYF.

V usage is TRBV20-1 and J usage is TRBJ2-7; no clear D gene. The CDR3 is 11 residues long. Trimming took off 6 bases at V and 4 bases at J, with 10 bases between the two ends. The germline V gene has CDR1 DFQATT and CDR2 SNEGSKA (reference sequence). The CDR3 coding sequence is TGCAGTGCCCGCGACACATACGAGCAGTACTTC. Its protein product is CSARDTYEQYF.